The T cell receptor beta chain described here comes from a study of T cell changes during pregnancy in multiple sclerosis. Libraries were prepared by immunoSEQ multiplex PCR; TCRdb keeps only in-frame clonotypes and omits some of them. Altogether 66,000 or so clones are present, over 75% being singletons, with the ten largest covering less than 6%. This CDR3 comprises 11 residues. Trimming removed 6 bases from V and 5 bases from J, with 5 bases in between. CDR1 is SNHLY, CDR2 FYNNEI, per germline. This receptor was obtained from a female donor with multiple sclerosis, enrolled in a pregnancy study. This material consisted of CD8+ T cells from peripheral blood mononuclear cells, taken before pregnancy. The chain links TRBV2 to TRBJ2-1; no firm D call. The CDR3 nucleotides are TGTGCCAGCAGGTCCGACAATGAGCAGTTCTTC. This gives the protein CASRSDNEQFF.